This TCR beta chain is drawn from a study of human T cells and chemical hapten exposure. The time point denotes: patch test 1, 2 weeks after DPC sensitization. Treatment denoted: therapeutic diphenylcyclopropenone sensitization with weekly scalp DPC. At every patch-test visit, blood was drawn before the patch test was applied. Those who donated were patients with alopecia, 18 to 70 years of age, and suitable for DPC. The V gene's germline CDR1 is MDHEN and CDR2 SYDVKM. This CDR3 has 18 residues. V shed 3 bases, J shed 3 bases, and the junction held 12 bases outside the gene matches. Notes on this clonotype: Its antigen is currently unknown.

TCRdb fed the RACE reads into MiXCR, producing one record per CDR3 protein. The sample holds approximately 350,000 distinct CDR3 sequences, around 6.9% seen once. Study-wide results and caveats: It was expanded TCRs that formed significantly more large CDR3 similarity clusters than controls did. Sensitizing with DPC caused no change in TCRs above 1 in 1000 frequency.

The rearrangement links TRBV28 to TRBJ1-2; TRBD1 matches 11 bases. This TCR derives from a woman between 18 and 29 years old with alopecia areata. Some clones in this sample may be carry-over from other donors' samples. Sequenced here: whole blood, sampled in connection with sensitization to the hapten diphenylcyclopropenone (DPC). The CDR3 protein is CASSLDLGGQGADYGYTF. CDR3 in DNA: TGTGCCAGCAGTTTGGATCTAGGAGGACAGGGGGCGGACTATGGCTACACCTTC.